This T cell receptor beta chain derives from a study of blood T cell repertoires in COVID-19. About the research overall: The United States, Italy and Spain supplied acute and convalescent COVID-19 samples. T cells, B-cell-depleted T cells, or PBMCs supplied cDNA or gDNA.

In the original processing: By means of reference gene primer amplification, nucleated cell counts were estimated. The protocol was immunoSEQ multiplex PCR, while the TCRdb copy is restricted to in-frame clones and leaves out a portion. V and J calls and clone size are given by that table; D and trimming were obtained from the DNA. The sample holds about 180,000 clones, approximately 85% seen once. This CDR3 contains 16 residues. In germline, CDR1 is SNHLY, CDR2 FYNNEI. V lost 9 bases and J lost 4; bases outside the gene matches: 11. The rearrangement uses TRBV2 and TRBJ2-3; 12 bases agree with TRBD2. The sequenced material came from peripheral blood. This receptor was taken from a human donor with active or convalescent COVID-19. The donor label of this sample is uncertain. Here the CDR3 DNA reads TGTGCCAGGAGACTAGCGGGGGACAGCGGCCCAGATACGCAGTATTTT. Its translation is CARRLAGDSGPDTQYF.